The 8 T cell receptor beta chains below were found in one sample sequenced in a study of tumor-infiltrating lymphocytes in localized non-small cell lung cancer. Only in-frame clones appear in the TCRdb table, and some are missing; sequencing was by immunoSEQ multiplex PCR. The sample lists more than 9,000 clones, 55% to 80% occurring once. Sequenced material: lung tumor tissue. The origin of the receptors is a human donor with non-small cell lung cancer.

This chain connects TRBV7-2 to TRBJ1-5, with 7 bases fitting TRBD1. V shed 6 bases, J shed 2 bases, and the junction held 7 bases outside the gene matches. CDR1 is SGHTA and CDR2 is FQGNSA in the germline V gene. CDR3 length: 15 amino acids. The CDR3 DNA is TGTGCCAGCAGTGAACAGGGGATTGGCAATCAGCCCCAGCATTTT. It translates to CASSEQGIGNQPQHF.

The V and J genes are TRBV4-3 and TRBJ2-3; 10 bases fit TRBD2. From germline, CDR1 is LGHNA and CDR2 YSLEER. This CDR3 region has 18 residues. V was clipped by 0 bases and J by 0 bases; unmatched bases: 6. The CDR3: CASSQELGLAASTDTQYF. CDR3 bases: TGCGCCAGCAGCCAAGAATTAGGACTAGCGGCGAGCACAGATACGCAGTATTTT.

The chain couples TRBV15 to TRBJ1-4; D not certain. V dropped 0 bases and J dropped 1 base, with 6 bases sitting between them. The CDR3 sequence is 15 residues long. Germline V gene lookup returns CDR1 LNHNV and CDR2 YYDKDF (reference sequence). The CDR3 protein is CATSREGITNEKLFF. The CDR3 region has the DNA TGTGCCACCAGCAGAGAGGGGATAACTAATGAAAAACTGTTTTTT.

The chain combines TRBV30 with TRBJ1-5; D perhaps matches TRBD1 (6 bases). With 3 bases removed from V and 4 bases from J, the gap between germline ends came to 10 bases. This CDR3 contains 13 residues. The V gene's germline CDR1 is GTSNPN and CDR2 SVGIG (reference sequence). CDR3: CAWSSGTNQPQHF. CDR3 DNA sequence: TGTGCCTGGAGCTCAGGGACAAATCAGCCCCAGCATTTT.

This clone is categorized as medium-sized. J is TRBJ1-5 and V is TRBV7-2; D gene ambiguous. The V and J ends lost 1 base and 9 bases respectively, with 13 bases between them. The CDR3 covers 14 residues. Germline V gene lookup returns CDR1 SGHTA and CDR2 FQGNSA. In nucleotides, the CDR3 is TGTGCCAGCAGCTTAGTTTCGGGTACGCGGCCCCAGCATTTT. Translated: CASSLVSGTRPQHF.

The chain has TRBV30 and TRBJ2-1; D unresolved. The V gene's germline CDR1 is GTSNPN and CDR2 SVGIG (reference sequence). Trimming shortened V by 3 bases and J by 0 bases, and 12 bases separated the two germline ends. This CDR3 comprises 15 residues. CDR3 sequence (DNA): TGTGCCTGGAGAGAGTCTTCGAGCTCCTACAATGAGCAGTTCTTC. It encodes CAWRESSSSYNEQFF.

This chain connects TRBV6-5 to TRBJ2-7; 9 nucleotides line up with TRBD1. The CDR3 has 15 amino acids. V was pared by 8 bases and J by 4 bases, with 12 bases of the junction left unmatched. Germline loops: CDR1 MNHEY, CDR2 SVGAGI. The CDR3 loop reads CASSGTGSVVYEQYF. The CDR3 nucleotides read TGTGCCAGCTCTGGGACAGGGTCAGTAGTTTACGAGCAGTACTTC.

This clone is labeled as medium-sized (0.01 to 0.1%). V and J are TRBV2 and TRBJ2-7; no definite D call. Germline V gene lookup returns CDR1 SNHLY and CDR2 FYNNEI. The V gene lost 4 bases and the J gene lost 3 bases, with 10 bases spanning the gap. The CDR3 loop spans 13 amino acids. In DNA, the CDR3 is TGTGCCAGCAGTGTGAGCACTTTCTACGAGCAGTACTTC. It codes for CASSVSTFYEQYF.